The source of this TCR beta chain is a study of CD8+CD57+ T cells in acquired aplastic anemia. Study in general: DNA from sorted CD4+ and CD8+ cells averaged approximately 3.2 ug.

Previously, flow cytometry had revealed CD8+CD57+ cell expansion in the patients chosen for sequencing. Genomic DNA was employed as the template in profiling TCR beta VDJ and CDR3. TCRdb independently ran MiXCR on the reads; one entry per CDR3 protein. The sample holds about 180,000 distinct CDR3 sequences, about half seen once. In this sample, this clonotype turned up a few times. An end of the junction does not agree with germline; a read error may underlie this. The germline V gene has CDR1 DFQATT and CDR2 SNEGSKA (reference sequence). This CDR3 region has 12 residues. The chain is built from TRBV20-1 and TRBJ1-2; D ambiguous. Source material: sorted CD4+, CD8+, or CD8+CD57+ T cells (not recorded which) from PBMCs. The origin of this receptor is a human donor with aplastic anemia. CDR3 region: CSAKIGQTLAYF. The CDR3 nucleotides read TGCAGTGCAAAGATCGGGCAGACCTTGGCTTACTTC.